This T cell receptor beta chain was found in a study of cytomegalovirus exposure and HLA in healthy donors. Study findings and constraints: An analysis done earlier found most TCR beta V segments productive about 87% or about 30% of the time.

Researchers ran the PCR with 60 Vbeta and 13 Jbeta primers. Source study methods: Around 9.9 million shared chains were among the about 80 million unique TCR beta chains that a later analysis counted. Only in-frame clones appear in the TCRdb table, and some are missing; sequencing was by immunoSEQ multiplex PCR. The DNA was the basis for D and trimming; V, J and clone size are from that table. Of over 200,000 clones in the sample, approximately 90% were seen once. V lost 1 base and J lost 5, with 3 bases in between. This CDR3 comprises 11 residues. CDR1 and CDR2 (germline): MNHNY, SVGAGI (reference sequence). A word on this clone: The antigen is undetermined.

The sequencing sample was made of PBMCs. This TCR was recovered from a woman between 18 and 29 years old in good health and CMV-seronegative. The chain joins TRBV6-6 to TRBJ2-7; D uncertain. The CDR3 loop reads CASSYYNEQYF. CDR3 sequence (DNA): TGTGCCAGCAGTTACTACAACGAGCAGTACTTC.